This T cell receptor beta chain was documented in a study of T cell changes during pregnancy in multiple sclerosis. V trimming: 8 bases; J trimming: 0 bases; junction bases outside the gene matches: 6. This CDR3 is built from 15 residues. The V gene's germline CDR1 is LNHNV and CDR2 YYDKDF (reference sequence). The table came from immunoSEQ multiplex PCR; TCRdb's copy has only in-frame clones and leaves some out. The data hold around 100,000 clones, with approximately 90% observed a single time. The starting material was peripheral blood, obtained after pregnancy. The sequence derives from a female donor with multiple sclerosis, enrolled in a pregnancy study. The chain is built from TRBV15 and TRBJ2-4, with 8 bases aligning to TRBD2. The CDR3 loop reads CATEAGGIAKNIQYF. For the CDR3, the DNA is TGTGCCACCGAGGCGGGGGGTATAGCCAAAAACATTCAGTACTTC.